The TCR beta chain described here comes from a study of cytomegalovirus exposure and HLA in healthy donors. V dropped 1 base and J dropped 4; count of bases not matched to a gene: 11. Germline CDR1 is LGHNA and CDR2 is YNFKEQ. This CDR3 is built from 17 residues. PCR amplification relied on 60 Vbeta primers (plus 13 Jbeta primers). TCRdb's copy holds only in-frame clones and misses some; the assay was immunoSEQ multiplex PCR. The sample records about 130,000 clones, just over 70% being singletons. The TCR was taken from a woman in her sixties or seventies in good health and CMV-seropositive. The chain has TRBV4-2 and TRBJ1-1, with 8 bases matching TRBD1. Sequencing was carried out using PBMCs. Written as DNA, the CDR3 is TGTGCCAGCAGCCAAGTAAGGACAGGGACCCGGATCACTGAAGCTTTCTTT. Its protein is CASSQVRTGTRITEAFF.